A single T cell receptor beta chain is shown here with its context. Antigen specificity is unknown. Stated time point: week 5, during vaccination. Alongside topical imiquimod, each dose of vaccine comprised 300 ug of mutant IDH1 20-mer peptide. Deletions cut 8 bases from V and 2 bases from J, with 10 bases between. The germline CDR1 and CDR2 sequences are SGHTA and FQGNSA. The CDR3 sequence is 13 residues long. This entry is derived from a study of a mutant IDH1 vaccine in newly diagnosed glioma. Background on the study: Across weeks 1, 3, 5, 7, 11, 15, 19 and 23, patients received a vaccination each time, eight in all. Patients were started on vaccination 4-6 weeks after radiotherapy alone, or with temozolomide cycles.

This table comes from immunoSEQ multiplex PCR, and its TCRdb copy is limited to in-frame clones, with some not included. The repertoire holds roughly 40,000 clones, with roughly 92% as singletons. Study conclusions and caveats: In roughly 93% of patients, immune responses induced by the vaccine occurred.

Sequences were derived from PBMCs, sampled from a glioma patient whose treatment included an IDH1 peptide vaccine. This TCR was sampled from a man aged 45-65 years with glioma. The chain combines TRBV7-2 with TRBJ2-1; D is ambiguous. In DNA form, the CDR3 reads TGTGCCAGCGTCCTCCCCCCCTACAATGAGCAGTTCTTC. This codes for CASVLPPYNEQFF.